Included here is one TCR beta chain sequence, with context. It lacks a known antigen. Base-call qualities are not available, and no considerably larger clone is one nucleotide away. The CDR3 regions of human TCRbeta chains were analyzed by immunosequencing. Turning to the authors' computational methods: Repertoire TCRs were matched against a reference library of SARS-CoV-2-specific TCRs generated with the MIRA antigen-specificity platform. Breadth was defined as the fraction of unique TCRs that were SARS-CoV-2-associated. Depth was defined as the fraction of total T cells that were SARS-CoV-2-associated. Using the MIRA data, each spike-specific TCR was mapped to the spike region that the TCR reacts to and placed in a CD4 or CD8 class. Log10-transformed breadth and depth values were compared by one-way ANOVA with Sidak's multiple comparisons tests. The clones in this table, taken by TCRdb from immuneACCESS, are in-frame only. Not every clone is retained; where verified, under half of the shortfall comes from an unresolved V gene, and the cause of the rest is unknown. The V and J calls and clone size come from that table; D and trimming were worked out from the DNA. The sample table lists 150,000 to 200,000 clones, 88% of them with a count of one. Around 5.9% of the sample is held by the ten biggest clonotypes.

The data belong to a study of T cell responses to AZD1222 COVID-19 vaccine (dated by TCRdb to the early 2020s). Notes on the research overall: AZD1222 recipients given second doses at about 4 weeks or at about 12 weeks were pooled, since spike-specific TCR depth and breadth were not found to differ between the two schedules. A total of more than 230 trial participants underwent TCR sequencing, of whom 207 received two doses of AZD1222 and about 25 received two doses of the MenACWY control vaccine. Trial participants were enrolled into age subgroups of 18-55, 56-69 and 70-plus years, which contained about 160, 30 and 59 TCR-sequenced participants, respectively. Here is what the overall study found, with its caveats: Because no samples from the day 14 peak response were available, repertoires could be characterized only after the peak T cell response. Participants were mostly white British and included more females than males, and it was suggested by the authors that clonal diversity may have been underestimated. The 56-69-year group was small, and its depth increase did not reach significance, likely because of low power. After two AZD1222 doses, spike-specific TCR breadth and depth were significantly higher than at day 0 and than in MenACWY recipients. The vaccine-associated CD4 TCRs covered the entire spike protein, and the dominant responses fell in regions 160-218 and 743-854. Conclusions about previously exposed vaccinees are limited because only six or seven AZD1222 recipients were SARS-CoV-2 seropositive at baseline. Reportedly, almost half of the unique spike-specific TCRs recognized epitopes lying outside the regions that are mutated in the B.1.351 and B.1.1.7 variants.

What this sample's time point label stands for: baseline before first vaccination. Vaccinee samples came from UK trials COV001 and COV002, including a single-blind randomized controlled phase 2/3 trial of AZD1222 (ChAdOx1 nCoV-19) in healthy adults. For TCRbeta chain sequencing, PBMC samples from trial participants were taken at day 0 and at day 28 after the second dose. The V end loses 3 bases and the J end loses 8 bases, and a stretch of 16 bases separates them. The germline V gene supplies CDR1 SGHDN and CDR2 FVKESK. From its cysteine to its phenylalanine, the CDR3 spans 15 amino acids. Here the CDR3 DNA is all that survives: 45 bases in frame from base 1.

The V gene is TRBV14 and the J gene is TRBJ1-4; the D gene is perhaps TRBD1, from 5 matching bases. This receptor was obtained from an adult in good health. The sequenced sample was peripheral blood, obtained on day 0 of AZD1222 vaccination. The bases are TGTGCCAGCAGCCAGGGACGCCTGGGGGAAGAAAAACTGTTTTTT. It encodes CASSQGRLGEEKLFF.